The entry below gives a single T cell receptor (beta chain) sequence along with its context. Which antigen it targets is not known. Base qualities are not recorded, but no much larger clone differs from it by a single base. This sample was included in a study of CD8 T cells in Susac syndrome (dated by TCRdb to the late 2010s). Study-wide context: Of the Susac syndrome patients who were sequenced, about eight were in clinical remission while six had clinically active disease. At blood withdrawal, Susac syndrome patients were either therapy-naive, taking corticosteroids (in some cases with IVIg as well), or taking IVIg alone. Whether CD8+ T cell activation and differentiation in Susac syndrome was antigen driven was tested using repertoire sequencing. CD8+ T cell repertoire clonality was compared between more than ten healthy donors, some 14 Susac syndrome patients and approximately 15 multiple sclerosis patients.

High-throughput TCR beta sequencing profiled peripheral blood CD8+ and CD4+ T cells from healthy donors, Susac syndrome patients and multiple sclerosis patients. Recently defined diagnostic criteria for definite or probable disease were met by the Susac syndrome patients. CD8+ TEMRA cells were enriched by FACS, while bulk CD8+ and CD4+ T cells were purified by magnetic negative isolation. Blood was drawn into EDTA tubes, processed within 24 hours, and PBMCs were isolated by density gradient centrifugation. PBMCs intended for TCR sequencing were frozen in liquid nitrogen and were later thawed in a 37 degrees C water bath. A purity of at least 90% was achieved for sorted or isolated CD4+, CD8+ and CD8+ TEMRA cells. Findings and caveats that apply to the study as a whole: The study acknowledged that relatively few individuals were included in the TCR sequencing and HLA analysis. Susac syndrome CD8+ repertoires showed clonal expansion, highest in CD8+ TEMRA cells and greater in clinically active than remitting patients. Over 15 and five Susac-specific public clones were found in the total CD8+ and CD8+ TEMRA repertoires, respectively.

RNA was extracted using the RNeasy kit, and about 0.45 to 1 ug of the RNA was reverse transcribed with random hexamers. The immunoSEQ multiplex PCR assay, covering 54 Vbeta and 13 Jbeta segments, was used to amplify TCR beta CDR3 regions. Bias from PCR amplification was corrected by using a synthetic template baseline for primer optimization and for computational correction. As for how the authors treated the data: Only productive sequences were kept, with reads annotated to V, D and J genes according to IMGT and analyzed in immunoSEQ Analyzer. To calculate clonality, Shannon entropy was normalized by log2 of the number of productive unique sequences and then subtracted from one. For each patient and control, public and private clones were evaluated among the 100 most prevalent clones. Susac-specific clones were defined as absent from healthy and MS cohorts, 850 to 1,300 published viral clones and other ImmuneACCESS disease sequences. TCRdb trimmed public reads at Q25 via fastp, called clones via MiXCR and kept in-frame beta chains. Each entry is one CDR3 protein sequence, shown with its most common DNA and genes. It is TCRdb's table, rather than the study itself, that gives the V and J calls and clone size. The sample table shows around 80,000 distinct CDR3 sequences, and around 94% are seen once. The ten largest account for roughly 0.5% of the sample.

The CDR3 goes from the cysteine to the phenylalanine over 16 residues. The sequence is cut down to CDR3 DNA, 48 bases in frame from base 1. In the germline V gene (reference sequence), CDR1 corresponds to PRHDT and CDR2 to FYEKMQ. The junction shows trimming of 4 bases on V and 1 base on J, plus 16 bases between the germline ends. The V and J genes are TRBV13 and TRBJ2-5; the D gene lacks a confident call. The TCR was taken from a human donor with Susac syndrome. Input material: CD8+ T cells from PBMCs. The CDR3 region reads CASSSPGERVQETQYF. The DNA is as follows: TGTGCCAGCAGCTCCCCCGGCGAACGGGTCCAAGAGACCCAGTACTTC.